A single sample gave rise to the 32 T cell receptor beta chains below, sequenced in a study of neurological immune-mediated disorders. TCRdb recomputed calls from the 5' RACE reads with MiXCR, one row per CDR3 protein. The sample consists of 50,000 to 60,000 distinct CDR3 sequences, 2% to 2.5% of them appearing once. The sequenced sample was PBMCs. These receptors were collected from a man between 50 and 59 years old with multiple sclerosis.

This clonotype was seen repeatedly, ten times or more. The rearrangement uses TRBV5-1 and TRBJ2-7, with 8 bases that match TRBD1. The junction had 9 bases not matched to a gene; V was cut back by 0 bases and J by 7 bases. This CDR3 is 15 amino acids long. Per germline, CDR1 SGHRS and CDR2 YFSETQ. CDR3 DNA sequence: TGCGCCAGCAGCTTGGACCCAGGGGGCGCGGGGGAGCAGTACTTC. Protein product: CASSLDPGGAGEQYF.

Many counts were recorded for this clonotype. The gene calls are TRBV19 and TRBJ2-2; no reliable D call. V was clipped by 1 base and J by 0 bases, with 12 bases between them. In germline, CDR1 is LNHDA, CDR2 SQIVND (reference sequence). This CDR3 spans 17 amino acids. The CDR3: CASSIGLSYANTGELFF. The CDR3, as DNA: TGTGCCAGTAGTATAGGTTTATCCTACGCGAACACCGGGGAGCTGTTTTTT.

This clonotype occurred many times. V usage is TRBV9 and J usage is TRBJ1-1, with D unresolved. V was trimmed by 4 bases and J by 1 base, leaving 11 bases between them. This CDR3 is built from 14 residues. The germline gives CDR1 SGDLS, CDR2 YYNGEE. CDR3 sequence reads: CASSHYDGNTEAFF. In DNA form, the CDR3 reads TGTGCCAGCAGCCATTACGACGGGAACACTGAAGCTTTCTTT.

This clonotype came up many times. The V gene is TRBV5-4, the J gene TRBJ2-7; 7 nucleotides match TRBD1. The trim removed 5 bases at V and 2 bases at J, leaving 10 bases unmatched. Germline CDR1 is SGHNT and CDR2 is YYREEE (reference sequence). This CDR3 is built from 15 residues. The CDR3 sequence: CASSPTPTGAYEQYF. The CDR3, as DNA: TGTGCCAGCAGTCCGACTCCAACAGGGGCCTACGAGCAGTACTTC.

There are many counts of this clonotype. The V and J genes are TRBV27 and TRBJ2-7, with 10 bases aligning to TRBD2. This CDR3 is 15 amino acids long. CDR1 is MNHEY and CDR2 is SMNVEV in the germline V gene (reference sequence). V lost 4 bases, J lost 4 bases, and 7 bases stayed unmatched. CDR3 loop: CASSSIAGGKYEQYF. CDR3 bases: TGTGCCAGCAGTTCCATAGCGGGGGGAAAATACGAGCAGTACTTC.

This clonotype was counted at least ten times. This chain uses TRBV7-2 with TRBJ2-3, with D possibly matching TRBD2 (7 bases). The V end was cut by 7 bases, the J end by 9 bases, with 23 bases between. The germline gives CDR1 SGHTA, CDR2 FQGNSA. The CDR3 runs 15 residues. Written as DNA, the CDR3 is TGTGCCAGCACCCCAGGGGCCGGGGGGCCCTCGACGCAGTATTTT. Translation gives CASTPGAGGPSTQYF.

This clonotype has at least ten counts. The chain is built from TRBV20-1 and TRBJ2-1; 8 bases are shared with TRBD1. CDR1 is DFQATT, CDR2 SNEGSKA, per germline (reference sequence). V lost 5 bases and J lost 4; bases outside the gene matches: 10. This CDR3 has 15 residues. The CDR3 loop is CSAQSGTGGYNEQFF. The CDR3 nucleotides are TGCAGTGCTCAGTCCGGGACAGGAGGTTACAATGAGCAGTTCTTC.

This clonotype was recorded many times. The chain joins TRBV7-2 to TRBJ2-3, with 10 bases matching TRBD2. The V gene's germline CDR1 is SGHTA and CDR2 FQGNSA. This CDR3 has 19 residues. Germline trimming cut 5 bases from V and 0 bases from J; bases unmatched to any gene: 14. CDR3: CASSGRDASGGSSTDTQYF. In DNA, the CDR3 is TGTGCCAGCAGCGGCAGGGATGCTAGCGGGGGTTCTAGCACAGATACGCAGTATTTT.

This clonotype was counted ten times or more. This chain connects TRBV4-3 to TRBJ1-1; no definite D call. The ends were cut back, 1 base at V and 2 bases at J, with 11 bases in the middle. Germline V lookup: CDR1 LGHNA, CDR2 YSLEER. The CDR3 covers 15 residues. Here the CDR3 reads CASSQGLSSNTEAFF. CDR3 nucleotides: TGCGCCAGCAGCCAAGGTTTGAGCTCCAACACTGAAGCTTTCTTT.

In this sample, this clonotype turned up many times. V is TRBV11-2 and J is TRBJ2-2; no clear D. Trimming left V 3 bases short and J 1 base short, with 9 bases between. The CDR3 length is 15 residues. Germline V lookup: CDR1 SGHAT, CDR2 FQNNGV. The CDR3 protein is CASSFGAENTGELFF. The CDR3 DNA reads TGTGCCAGCAGCTTCGGAGCAGAGAACACCGGGGAGCTGTTTTTT.

This clonotype showed up just a few times. Being one base from a much bigger clone, this may be a read error. V and J are TRBV10-2 and TRBJ1-4; TRBD1 is a possible D gene (5 bases). Trimming stripped 4 bases from V and 10 bases from J, with 19 bases between. The CDR3 is 15 amino acids. CDR1 is WSHSY and CDR2 is SAAADI in the germline V gene. The CDR3: CASSAPGGSDRKLFF. The DNA of the CDR3 is TGCGCCAGCAGTGCGCCGGGGGGGTCCGACAGAAAACTGTTTTTT.

The table lists this clonotype with many counts. The chain links TRBV7-2 to TRBJ2-7; no firm D call. With 7 bases removed from V and 6 bases from J, the gap between germline ends came to 16 bases. The CDR3 has 13 amino acids. The germline V gene encodes CDR1 SGHTA and CDR2 FQGNSA. The CDR3 protein is CASNPGKIGEQYF. CDR3 sequence (DNA): TGTGCCAGCAACCCAGGAAAAATTGGCGAGCAGTACTTC.

This clonotype appeared many times. The chain combines TRBV6-5 with TRBJ1-1; a possible D gene is TRBD1 (5 bases). The germline V gene has CDR1 MNHEY and CDR2 SVGAGI. V was cut by 4 bases and J by 6 bases, with 12 bases left in between. The CDR3 loop spans 13 amino acids. CDR3 bases: TGTGCCAGCAGTTTACCGGGGCCGGCTGAAGCTTTCTTT. Translating it yields CASSLPGPAEAFF.

This clonotype showed up many times. The chain links TRBV7-2 to TRBJ1-1; tentative D call: TRBD1 (5 bases). The CDR3 runs 13 residues. CDR1 and CDR2 from the germline V gene are SGHTA and FQGNSA. Trimming stripped 1 base from V and 10 bases from J, with 13 bases between. The CDR3 DNA reads TGTGCCAGCAGCTTAGTTCCGGAGAGGGGAGCTTTCTTT. Its protein product is CASSLVPERGAFF. Full variable domain (rest looked up from reference TRBV7-2 and TRBJ1-1): GAGVSQSPSNKVTEKGKDVELRCDPISGHTALYWYRQSLGQGLEFLIYFQGNSAPDKSGLPSDRFSAERTGGSVSTLTIQRTQQEDSAVYLCASSLVPERGAFFGQGTRLTVV.

The CDR3 is CASSLEGRPGYEQYF. The CDR3 region has the DNA TGCGCCAGCAGCTTGGAGGGCAGGCCTGGGTACGAGCAGTACTTC. The rearrangement joins TRBV5-1 to TRBJ2-7; D not resolved. Per the germline V gene, CDR1 is SGHRS and CDR2 is YFSETQ. The V end lost 0 bases, the J end lost 4 bases, and 14 bases lay between the germline ends. The CDR3 is 15 amino acids.

This clonotype has a count of ten or more. Here the CDR3 reads CASRRTIQDEQYF. The DNA of the CDR3 is TGTGCCAGCCGGCGGACGATCCAAGACGAGCAGTACTTC. The chain links TRBV11-1 to TRBJ2-7, with D unresolved. The CDR3 length is 13 residues. Germline V CDR1 and CDR2: SGHAT, FQDESV (reference sequence). The ends were cut back, 8 bases at V and 5 bases at J, with 16 bases in the middle.

This clonotype was recorded at least ten times. This sequence joins TRBV3-1 and TRBJ2-3; D may correspond to TRBD1 or TRBD2 (5 bases each). V was pared by 5 bases and J by 0 bases, with 9 bases between. The CDR3 extends over 14 amino acids. Per germline, CDR1 LGHDT and CDR2 YNNKEL (reference sequence). In nucleotides, the CDR3 is TGTGCCAGCAGCGGGGACCCCAGCACAGATACGCAGTATTTT. Its translation is CASSGDPSTDTQYF.

At least ten counts were recorded for this clonotype. The J gene is TRBJ1-1, the V gene TRBV7-2; D is undetermined. The CDR3 has 12 residues. The V end lost 5 bases, the J end lost 4 bases, and 8 bases lay between the germline ends. The germline V gene encodes CDR1 SGHTA and CDR2 FQGNSA. The CDR3 DNA reads as TGTGCCAGCAGCCCGGGGAGCACTGAAGCTTTCTTT. It codes for CASSPGSTEAFF.

Ten or more counts support this clonotype. The chain uses TRBV9 and TRBJ2-1; 7 bases line up with TRBD2. The CDR3 has 15 amino acids. Germline CDR1 and CDR2: SGDLS and YYNGEE. Trimming took 4 bases from V and 2 from J; bases not matched to a gene: 6. In nucleotides, the CDR3 is TGTGCCAGCAGCATTACGGGGGGTACCTACAATGAGCAGTTCTTC. Protein: CASSITGGTYNEQFF.

In this sample, this clonotype turned up many times. This chain connects TRBV27 to TRBJ1-2; the D gene is possibly TRBD1 (6 bases). The V gene's germline CDR1 is MNHEY and CDR2 SMNVEV (reference sequence). V was trimmed by 5 bases and J by 1 base, leaving 8 bases between them. The CDR3 extends over 13 amino acids. This chain's CDR3 is CASSPQGNYGYTF. In DNA form, the CDR3 reads TGTGCCAGCAGTCCACAGGGTAACTATGGCTACACCTTC.

This clonotype appeared many times. This chain joins TRBV7-2 and TRBJ1-5; no definite D call. This CDR3 spans 13 amino acids. Trimming took off 5 bases at V and 4 bases at J, with 9 bases between the two ends. Germline lookup yields CDR1 SGHTA and CDR2 FQGNSA. CDR3 residues: CASSLTVNQPQHF. CDR3 DNA: TGTGCCAGCAGCCTAACCGTGAATCAGCCCCAGCATTTT.

This clonotype was counted ten times or more. DNA of the CDR3: TGCAGTGCTAGGGCTCCGGGACAGGGGAATGACGAGCAGTACTTC. Protein sequence: CSARAPGQGNDEQYF. The V gene is TRBV20-1, the J gene TRBJ2-7; TRBD1 matches 10 bases. V shed 3 bases and J 5 bases; nucleotides not matched to a gene: 10. This CDR3 region has 15 residues. Per germline, CDR1 DFQATT and CDR2 SNEGSKA (reference sequence).

This clonotype was found many times. The V call is TRBV29-1, the J call TRBJ1-5, with D uncertain. CDR1 and CDR2 from the germline V gene are SQVTM and ANQGSEA. The CDR3 has 12 amino acids. Trimming stripped 4 bases from V and 7 bases from J, with 11 bases between. CDR3 sequence: CSVGSLGQPQHF. In nucleotides, the CDR3 is TGCAGCGTTGGATCTTTGGGACAGCCCCAGCATTTT.

This clonotype was detected many times. The rearrangement links TRBV7-2 to TRBJ2-3; maybe TRBD2 (7 bases). This CDR3 has 13 residues. The ends were cut back, 4 bases at V and 5 bases at J, with 10 bases in the middle. Germline-derived CDR1 and CDR2 are SGHTA and FQGNSA. The CDR3 nucleotides read TGTGCCAGCAGCTACGGGGGGCTAGATACGCAGTATTTT. Translation: CASSYGGLDTQYF.

This clonotype was counted many times. This chain uses TRBV7-3 with TRBJ2-2; perhaps TRBD2 as D (5 bases). The germline gives CDR1 SGHTA, CDR2 FQGTGA. Trimming took 5 bases from V and 0 from J, leaving 10 bases between them. The CDR3 covers 15 residues. CDR3 DNA sequence: TGTGCCAGCAGCCCCCGGGGTTCGAACACCGGGGAGCTGTTTTTT. Translated: CASSPRGSNTGELFF.

This clonotype was detected ten times or more. The chain joins TRBV7-2 to TRBJ2-7; D assignment may be TRBD1 or TRBD2 (5 bases each). Per germline, CDR1 SGHTA and CDR2 FQGNSA. This CDR3 contains 16 residues. The ends were cut back, 8 bases at V and 5 bases at J, with 25 bases in the middle. The CDR3 DNA reads as TGTGCCAGCGTATTAATGTCCGGGACCTACGTCCACGAGCAGTACTTC. Its protein is CASVLMSGTYVHEQYF.

There are many counts of this clonotype. J is TRBJ2-3 and V is TRBV20-1, with a possible D match to TRBD1 (5 bases). In germline, CDR1 is DFQATT, CDR2 SNEGSKA (reference sequence). The CDR3 contains 12 residues. V was shortened by 5 bases and J by 3 bases, with 9 bases between the two germline ends. The CDR3 spells CSARQQTDTQYF. CDR3 nucleotides: TGCAGTGCTCGACAGCAAACAGATACGCAGTATTTT.

There are many counts of this clonotype. The rearrangement uses TRBV28 and TRBJ1-2; TRBD1 matches at 7 bases. V dropped 8 bases and J dropped 0; count of bases not matched to a gene: 6. The CDR3 has 14 amino acids. Germline V gene sequence: CDR1 MDHEN, CDR2 SYDVKM. The CDR3 DNA sequence: TGTGCCAGCGAGGGGGCCCTGACTAACTATGGCTACACCTTC. This sequence encodes CASEGALTNYGYTF.

This clonotype was recorded many times. This chain joins TRBV12-3 or TRBV12-4 and TRBJ2-5; 10 bases map to TRBD2. J lost 4 bases, V lost 4 bases, and 9 bases had no gene match. The CDR3 length is 16 residues. The CDR3 coding sequence is TGTGCCAGCAGTTCCTTAAGCGGGGGGGCCACAGAGACCCAGTACTTC. Amino acids: CASSSLSGGATETQYF.

This clonotype was seen ten or more times. This rearrangement joins TRBV7-7 to TRBJ2-1; 7 bases map to TRBD2. There are 14 residues in the CDR3. Per germline, CDR1 SSHAT and CDR2 FNYEAQ (reference sequence). V shed 6 bases, J shed 9 bases, and the junction held 11 bases outside the gene matches. CDR3 DNA: TGTGCCAGCAGACGTGGGTCCGGGGAGGGTGAGCAGTTCTTC. This translates into CASRRGSGEGEQFF.

At least ten counts were recorded for this clonotype. V and J are TRBV7-9 and TRBJ2-6; D not certain. V was cut by 9 bases and J by 0 bases, with 6 bases left in between. Per the germline V gene, CDR1 is SEHNR and CDR2 is FQNEAQ (reference sequence). This CDR3 is built from 13 residues. CDR3 coding DNA: TGTGCCAGTATCGCCTCTGGGGCCAACGTCCTGACTTTC. This gives the protein CASIASGANVLTF. Drawing the rest from reference TRBV7-9 and TRBJ2-6, the complete variable domain is DTGVSQNPRHKITKRGQNVTFRCDPISEHNRLYWYRQTLGQGPEFLTYFQNEAQLEKSRLLSDRFSAERPKGSFSTLEIQRTEQGDSAMYLCASIASGANVLTFGAGSRLTVL.

This clonotype was detected ten times or more. This chain joins TRBV5-1 and TRBJ2-3, with 10 bases identical to TRBD1. The length of the CDR3 is 16 residues. Germline V gene sequence: CDR1 SGHRS, CDR2 YFSETQ. V gave up 4 bases and J gave up 4 bases; unmatched junction bases: 9. The CDR3 region has the DNA TGCGCCAGCAGCCCCGGGACAGGGGAAGTGTCAGATACGCAGTATTTT. Encoded protein: CASSPGTGEVSDTQYF.